This T cell receptor (beta chain) stems from a study of T cell responses to AZD1222 COVID-19 vaccine. The study's findings and limits: Only 5 or 6 individuals given AZD1222 were seropositive at baseline. Repertoire collection took place solely once the T cell response had peaked. Two AZD1222 administrations were followed by greater Spike-specific TCR breadth and depth.

As regards this clone: Its antigen is still unknown.

The assay was immunoSEQ multiplex PCR, and TCRdb's table has in-frame clones only and misses some. The sample lists approximately 120,000 clones, 84% occurring once. The clonotype comes from an adult who received the AZD1222 COVID-19 vaccine. The sample here was peripheral blood, taken 28 days after the second AZD1222 dose.

The CDR3 loop reads CASSPTSLGGNTIYF. CDR3 sequence (DNA): TGTGCCAGCAGTCCAACTAGCCTGGGAGGAAACACCATATATTTT. V usage is TRBV28 and J usage is TRBJ1-3; D remains unclear. CDR3 length: 15 residues. Looked up from germline, CDR1 is MDHEN and CDR2 is SYDVKM. V shed 5 bases and J shed 4 bases, with 15 bases lying between them. Combining the CDR3 with reference TRBV28 and TRBJ1-3 gives the whole variable domain DVKVTQSSRYLVKRTGEKVFLECVQDMDHENMFWYRQDPGLGLRLIYFSYDVKMKEKGDIPEGYSVSREKKERFSLILESASTNQTSMYLCASSPTSLGGNTIYFGEGSWLTVV.